The 19 T cell receptor beta chains given below trace back to one sample, sequenced in a study of PD-1 blockade in classical Hodgkin lymphoma. Time point here: cycle 4 day 1 (C4D1), after 6 weeks of nivolumab. There was relapse after autologous stem cell transplantation in every patient, and there was variation in brentuximab vedotin exposure. Some clones are missing from TCRdb's copy, which holds only in-frame ones; the method was immunoSEQ multiplex PCR. This table has 20,000 to 25,000 clones, under 75% appearing once. Source: peripheral blood mononuclear cells (PBMCs), taken before the fourth cycle of nivolumab. The receptor set was obtained from a human donor with classical Hodgkin lymphoma.

This clone was seen a single time. In the same sample, other DNA sequences code for this CDR3. The rearrangement links TRBV6-6 to TRBJ2-1; 7 bases match TRBD1. The CDR3 consists of 14 residues. Germline V gives CDR1 MNHNY, CDR2 SVGAGI (reference sequence). J gave up 4 bases and V 7 bases, and 7 bases lay outside the gene matches. The CDR3 DNA sequence: TGTGCCAGCACGGGGACAGTCTTTTACAATGAGCAGTTCTTC. As protein: CASTGTVFYNEQFF.

The genes are TRBV18 and TRBJ2-3; D call uncertain. Germline assignment: CDR1 KGHSH and CDR2 LQKENI. The CDR3 spans 14 residues. Trimming removed 6 bases from V and 1 base from J, with 11 bases in between. CDR3 nucleotides: TGTGCCAGCTCCCTTGCTTGGGGCACAGATACGCAGTATTTT. It is translated as CASSLAWGTDTQYF.

This clone was observed once. The rearrangement joins TRBV9 to TRBJ2-3; possibly TRBD1 or TRBD2 for D (5 bases each). Trimming stripped 1 base from V and 6 bases from J, with 15 bases between. Germline-derived CDR1 and CDR2 are SGDLS and YYNGEE. The CDR3 totals 15 residues. The CDR3 loop is CASSVLSGQADTQYF. The DNA of the CDR3 is TGTGCCAGCAGCGTACTTTCGGGGCAGGCGGATACGCAGTATTTT.

This clone was recorded a few times. The chain uses TRBV6-1 and TRBJ2-3; 7 bases agree with TRBD1. The CDR3 spans 15 residues. The V segment lost 1 base and the J segment 4 bases; nucleotides outside the gene matches: 5. Germline V gene data show CDR1 as MNHNS and CDR2 as SASEGT. CDR3 DNA sequence: TGTGCCAGCAGTGAAGATGACAGGGCGGCAGATACGCAGTATTTT. Translated: CASSEDDRAADTQYF.

The gene calls are TRBV19 and TRBJ1-3; D might be TRBD1 (6 bases). The CDR3 runs 14 residues. V lost 4 bases and J lost 1, with 8 bases in between. In germline, CDR1 is LNHDA, CDR2 SQIVND (reference sequence). The CDR3 reads CASSKGGSGNTIYF. The CDR3 DNA is TGTGCCAGTAGTAAAGGGGGATCTGGAAACACCATATATTTT.

This clone was counted a few times. The V gene is TRBV27, the J gene TRBJ1-1, with D tentatively TRBD1 (5 bases). Germline-derived CDR1 and CDR2 are MNHEY and SMNVEV (reference sequence). The CDR3 length is 13 residues. With 4 bases removed from V and 10 bases from J, the gap between germline ends came to 16 bases. The CDR3 here is CASSSHVGRTAFF. For the CDR3, the DNA is TGTGCCAGCAGTTCGCATGTGGGGCGAACAGCTTTCTTT.

The chain carries TRBV19 and TRBJ2-1, with TRBD1 as a possible D gene (5 bases). CDR1 LNHDA and CDR2 SQIVND come from the germline V gene (reference sequence). Trimming left V 5 bases short and J 7 bases short, with 15 bases between. The CDR3 covers 14 residues. For the CDR3, the DNA is TGTGCCAGTAGTGCCGGTGGGGCCCGTAATGAGCAGTTCTTC. It codes for CASSAGGARNEQFF.

The chain is built from TRBV9 and TRBJ1-2; D unresolved. Germline V gene data show CDR1 as SGDLS and CDR2 as YYNGEE. This CDR3 has 14 amino acids. The V end lost 3 bases, the J end lost 7 bases, and 16 bases lay between the germline ends. The CDR3 loop is CASSGGIKDIGYTF. The CDR3 region has the DNA TGTGCCAGCAGCGGAGGGATAAAAGACATTGGCTACACCTTC.

The chain employs TRBV7-9 and TRBJ2-2; 11 bases match TRBD2. The CDR3 has 17 amino acids. The V segment lost 5 bases and the J segment 0 bases; nucleotides outside the gene matches: 5. Germline V gene lookup returns CDR1 SEHNR and CDR2 FQNEAQ (reference sequence). CDR3 region: CASSPDSGGANTGELFF. CDR3 bases: TGTGCCAGCAGCCCCGATAGCGGGGGGGCGAACACCGGGGAGCTGTTTTTT.

The chain combines TRBV6-4 with TRBJ2-7; perhaps TRBD2 as D (6 bases). The CDR3 consists of 15 residues. V was clipped by 3 bases and J by 0 bases, with 12 bases between them. In germline, CDR1 is MRHNA, CDR2 SNTAGT. The CDR3 loop reads CASSEEAGSSYEQYF. In DNA form, the CDR3 reads TGTGCCAGCAGTGAAGAAGCGGGCAGCTCCTACGAGCAGTACTTC.

The V call is TRBV7-9, the J call TRBJ1-1, with TRBD1 matching over 10 bases. Trimming removed 1 base from V and 5 bases from J; junction bases left unmatched: 4. In germline, CDR1 is SEHNR, CDR2 FQNEAQ (reference sequence). This CDR3 has 15 amino acids. In nucleotides, the CDR3 is TGTGCCAGCAGCTTAGGAGGGACAGGGGAAACTGAAGCTTTCTTT. This gives the protein CASSLGGTGETEAFF.

V usage is TRBV10-2 and J usage is TRBJ2-5; D call uncertain. Trimming left V 4 bases short and J 2 bases short, with 5 bases between. The germline V gene has CDR1 WSHSY and CDR2 SAAADI. The CDR3 spans 12 residues. The CDR3 DNA reads as TGCGCCAGCAGTGCTGTACAAGAGACCCAGTACTTC. Its translation: CASSAVQETQYF.

V is TRBV28 and J is TRBJ1-1; D uncertain. Germline loops: CDR1 MDHEN, CDR2 SYDVKM. This CDR3 is 14 amino acids long. The V end lost 3 bases, the J end lost 10 bases, and 18 bases lay between the germline ends. The CDR3 loop is CASSFGPPSTAAFF. The CDR3 nucleotides are TGTGCCAGCAGTTTCGGACCCCCGTCCACGGCAGCTTTCTTT.

This clone was detected only a few times. This chain uses TRBV19 with TRBJ2-1; the D is unclear. In germline, CDR1 is LNHDA, CDR2 SQIVND (reference sequence). The length of the CDR3 is 13 residues. Trimming stripped 4 bases from V and 8 bases from J, with 12 bases between. The CDR3: CASSTIRADEQFF. CDR3 DNA sequence: TGTGCCAGTAGTACTATTAGGGCTGATGAGCAGTTCTTC. The full variable domain, with the rest looked up from reference TRBV19 and TRBJ2-1, is DGGITQSPKYLFRKEGQNVTLSCEQNLNHDAMYWYRQDPGQGLRLIYYSQIVNDFQKGDIAEGYSVSREKKESFPLTVTSAQKNPTAFYLCASSTIRADEQFFGPGTRLTVL.

The rearrangement joins TRBV6-4 to TRBJ1-2; D is undetermined. Germline loops: CDR1 MRHNA, CDR2 SNTAGT. Deletions cut 3 bases from V and 0 bases from J, with 17 bases between. The CDR3 has 17 residues. CDR3 in DNA: TGTGCCAGCAGTGAGGTAGAAGGTGGTCGGACTAACTATGGCTACACCTTC. Protein: CASSEVEGGRTNYGYTF.

This chain links TRBV2 with TRBJ2-5; D remains ambiguous. The CDR3 has 14 amino acids. Germline values: CDR1 SNHLY, CDR2 FYNNEI. The ends were cut back, 1 base at V and 5 bases at J, with 11 bases in the middle. CDR3 region: CASSEEGFGETQYF. The CDR3, as DNA: TGTGCCAGCAGTGAAGAGGGTTTCGGGGAGACCCAGTACTTC.

The J gene is TRBJ2-3, the V gene TRBV28; D not resolved. V was shortened by 4 bases and J by 2 bases, with 7 bases between the two germline ends. Germline V gene lookup returns CDR1 MDHEN and CDR2 SYDVKM. The CDR3 extends over 13 amino acids. The CDR3 DNA reads TGTGCCAGCAGTTCGGCGGCCACAGATACGCAGTATTTT. Translated, it gives CASSSAATDTQYF.

In its sample, this clone is medium-sized. The chain recombines TRBV2 with TRBJ2-2; TRBD1 might be the D (5 bases). CDR3 length: 14 residues. V was shortened by 4 bases and J by 1 base, with 7 bases between the two germline ends. Germline CDR1 and CDR2: SNHLY and FYNNEI. The CDR3 DNA reads TGTGCCAGCAGTGCGCAGGGGAACACCGGGGAGCTGTTTTTT. Translating it yields CASSAQGNTGELFF.

The chain joins TRBV6-6 to TRBJ1-1; D might be TRBD1 (5 bases). The V end was cut by 5 bases, the J end by 5 bases, with 12 bases between. The CDR3 is made up of 13 amino acids. Germline CDR1 and CDR2: MNHNY and SVGAGI (reference sequence). Here the CDR3 reads CASSAQGETEAFF. In DNA, the CDR3 is TGTGCCAGCAGTGCCCAGGGCGAGACTGAAGCTTTCTTT.